One and the same sample provided the 14 T cell receptor beta chains below, sequenced in a study of post-analysis software for immune sequencing data (dated by TCRdb to between 2015 and 2017). Libraries were made using PCR. The reads were generated on an Illumina HiSeq 2500. Unique molecular identifiers were incorporated into TCR beta cDNA libraries to reduce PCR and sequencing biases. The public reads were reprocessed in TCRdb via fastp at Q25 and MiXCR, keeping in-frame beta chains. For every CDR3 protein sequence, its rows merge into one entry that carries the most common genes and DNA. For this sample there are some 450,000 distinct CDR3 sequences; less than 45% appear just once. The ten largest clones take up over 10% of the sample. Antigens for these TCRs are unknown. Results the study describes overall, beyond this receptor: Patients showed significantly higher frequencies than controls for a handful of TRBV segments, among them TRBV5-6, TRBV5-1 and TRBV20-1.

Sequenced material: blood. These receptors were taken from a girl aged 10-17 years with multiple sclerosis.

The chain employs TRBV12-3 or TRBV12-4 and TRBJ2-4; 10 bases are shared with TRBD1. The J call may be mistaken, given a closer DNA end match to TRBJ2-7. CDR3 length: 16 amino acids. The CDR3 DNA follows: TGTGCCAGCAGTTCCCCCGGGACAGGGGTCCCCTACGAGCAGTACTTC. This encodes CASSSPGTGVPYEQYF.

This clonotype was seen a handful of times. At one end the junction does not follow the germline gene, possibly because of a read error. The chain has TRBV10-3 and TRBJ1-6; TRBD1 is a possible D gene (5 bases). The CDR3 totals 13 residues. Per germline, CDR1 ENHRY and CDR2 SYGVKD. This chain's CDR3 is CAISESDTSTLHF. CDR3 sequence (DNA): TGTGCCATCAGTGAGTCGGACACTTCAACCCTCCACTTT.

Only a few counts were recorded for this clonotype. The chain employs TRBV11-2 and TRBJ1-2; maybe TRBD1 (6 bases). The CDR3 is 14 amino acids. Germline lookup yields CDR1 SGHAT and CDR2 FQNNGV. Trimming removed 5 bases at V and 3 bases at J, with 13 bases between. CDR3 sequence: CASSLRGRDYGYTF. DNA for the CDR3: TGTGCCAGCAGCCTACGGGGGCGCGACTATGGCTACACCTTC.

The chain carries TRBV10-2 and TRBJ2-1; 8 bases line up with TRBD2. The closer fit of TRBJ2-7 to the DNA end suggests the J call may be wrong. Germline assignment: CDR1 WSHSY and CDR2 SAAADI. CDR3 size: 15 residues. The CDR3 here is CASRFREGSYNEQYF. The CDR3 DNA sequence: TGCGCCAGCAGGTTCCGGGAGGGTTCCTACAATGAGCAGTACTTC.

This clonotype showed up just once. The rearrangement uses TRBV12-3 or TRBV12-4 and TRBJ2-3, with 7 nucleotides matching TRBD2. The CDR3 spans 16 residues. V was clipped by 1 base and J by 0 bases; unmatched bases: 4. The CDR3 loop reads CASSLDTSVSTDTQYF. The CDR3 region has the DNA TGTGCCAGCAGTTTAGATACTAGCGTGAGCACAGATACGCAGTATTTT.

V gene TRBV7-2 combines with J gene TRBJ2-7; perhaps TRBD1 as D (6 bases). Germline V gives CDR1 SGHTA, CDR2 FQGNSA. The CDR3 consists of 12 residues. V lost 2 bases and J 5 bases, leaving 7 bases between the germline ends. The CDR3 DNA is TGTGCCAGCAGCTTATCAGGGGACGAGCAGTACTTC. Protein sequence: CASSLSGDEQYF.

V usage is TRBV5-5 and J usage is TRBJ2-3; TRBD1 is a possible D gene (5 bases). The CDR3 spans 16 residues. The V and J ends lost 0 bases and 2 bases respectively, with 13 bases between them. CDR1 SGHKS and CDR2 YYEKEE come from the germline V gene (reference sequence). This CDR3 reads CASSLGQWSFTDTQYF. As DNA, the CDR3 is TGTGCCAGCAGCTTGGGACAGTGGAGTTTCACAGATACGCAGTATTTT.

This clonotype occurred a few times. The rearrangement uses TRBV12-3 or TRBV12-4 and TRBJ2-7; 9 bases align to TRBD1. The end of the DNA fits TRBJ2-5 better, so the J call may be wrong. There are 14 residues in the CDR3. Here the CDR3 DNA reads TGTGCCAGCAGTGGACAGGGGAGGTTTGGGACCCAGTACTTC. Amino acids: CASSGQGRFGTQYF.

This clonotype was observed once. A much larger clone lies one base from this, so it may be a read error. This chain joins TRBV28 and TRBJ2-3; the D gene is possibly TRBD2 (5 bases). Deletions cut 2 bases from V and 5 bases from J, with 20 bases between. Germline V gives CDR1 MDHEN, CDR2 SYDVKM. The CDR3 extends over 17 amino acids. CDR3 sequence: CASSLLVLVGVGDTQYF. Written as DNA, the CDR3 is TGTGCCAGCAGTTTACTGGTCCTAGTGGGAGTTGGAGATACGCAGTATTTT.

V is TRBV6-1 and J is TRBJ2-5; tentatively, D is TRBD2 (6 bases). CDR3 length: 16 amino acids. Trimming took 6 bases from V and 5 from J, leaving 22 bases between them. Per the germline V gene, CDR1 is MNHNS and CDR2 is SASEGT. The CDR3 bases are TGTGCCAGCAGCCGTCCCGGAGGCGGAGGGGTTGAGACCCAGTACTTC. It translates to CASSRPGGGGVETQYF.

The rearrangement joins TRBV7-3 to TRBJ2-3; tentative D call: TRBD2 (5 bases). The CDR3 extends over 15 amino acids. Per germline, CDR1 SGHTA and CDR2 FQGTGA. With 5 bases removed from V and 2 bases from J, the gap between germline ends came to 14 bases. CDR3 nucleotides: TGTGCCAGCAGCCCACAAGGAGGCAACACAGATACGCAGTATTTT. Amino acids: CASSPQGGNTDTQYF.

The V call is TRBV7-9, the J call TRBJ1-6, with D unclear. V lost 5 bases to trimming and J lost 8 bases, with 7 bases between them. The CDR3 is 12 amino acids. Germline V CDR1 and CDR2: SEHNR, FQNEAQ (reference sequence). The chain's CDR3 is CASSMSDSPLHF. For the CDR3, the DNA is TGTGCCAGCAGCATGTCGGATTCACCCCTCCACTTT.

The rearrangement links TRBV7-9 to TRBJ2-7; a weak D match, TRBD2 (6 bases). This CDR3 has 16 amino acids. Germline loops: CDR1 SEHNR, CDR2 FQNEAQ (reference sequence). V was pared by 2 bases and J by 2 bases, with 16 bases between. The CDR3 DNA reads as TGTGCCAGCAGCTTAACGTCCCCACGGGGGACCTACGAGCAGTACTTC. It codes for CASSLTSPRGTYEQYF.

Remarks on this clonotype: It may be a read error: a sequence one base away is much more abundant. V usage is TRBV6-2 or TRBV6-3 and J usage is TRBJ2-1; 8 bases align to TRBD2. The CDR3 contains 14 residues. Germline V CDR1 and CDR2: MNHEY, SVGEGT. J gave up 8 bases and V 1 base, and 4 bases lay outside the gene matches. The CDR3 nucleotides are TGTGCCAGCAGTTACTTAAGCGGGAGCGATGAGCAGTTCTTC. Translated: CASSYLSGSDEQFF.